These 16 T cell receptor beta chains originate from one sample sequenced in a study of T cell changes during pregnancy in multiple sclerosis. The assay was immunoSEQ multiplex PCR, and TCRdb's table has in-frame clones only and misses some. This sample carries tens of thousands of clones, approximately 90% of them seen once, and the ten largest clones take about 0.91%. The sequencing used peripheral blood, collected before pregnancy. These receptors were collected from a female donor with multiple sclerosis, enrolled in a pregnancy study.

This chain connects TRBV10-3 to TRBJ2-2; 8 bases match TRBD2. Looked up from germline, CDR1 is ENHRY and CDR2 is SYGVKD. The CDR3 totals 15 residues. The trim removed 5 bases at V and 1 base at J, leaving 3 bases unmatched. The CDR3 is CAISTSGLNTGELFF. CDR3 DNA sequence: TGTGCCATCAGTACTAGCGGATTGAACACCGGGGAGCTGTTTTTT.

This chain joins TRBV4-2 and TRBJ2-7, with 9 bases aligning to TRBD2. CDR3 length equals 18 residues. The V segment lost 0 bases and the J segment 0 bases; nucleotides outside the gene matches: 9. CDR1 and CDR2 (germline): LGHNA, YNFKEQ. This chain's CDR3 is CASSQDAPPLAGSYEQYF. DNA for the CDR3: TGTGCCAGCAGCCAAGATGCCCCCCCACTAGCGGGCTCCTACGAGCAGTACTTC.

CDR3 amino acids: CASSLDRGFGYTF. The CDR3 DNA reads TGCGCCAGCAGCTTGGACAGGGGGTTTGGCTACACCTTC. The rearrangement links TRBV5-1 to TRBJ1-2; TRBD1 matches 8 bases. The CDR3 totals 13 residues. The junction had 2 bases not matched to a gene; V was cut back by 0 bases and J by 7 bases. Per the germline V gene, CDR1 is SGHRS and CDR2 is YFSETQ. Together with reference TRBV5-1 and TRBJ1-2, the CDR3 gives the full variable domain: KAGVTQTPRYLIKTRGQQVTLSCSPISGHRSVSWYQQTPGQGLQFLFEYFSETQRNKGNFPGRFSGRQFSNSRSEMNVSTLELGDSALYLCASSLDRGFGYTFGSGTRLTVV.

The chain joins TRBV29-1 to TRBJ2-1, with TRBD1 as a possible D gene (6 bases). This CDR3 contains 16 residues. V lost 6 bases and J lost 5, with 23 bases in between. Germline V gene lookup returns CDR1 SQVTM and CDR2 ANQGSEA. CDR3 in amino acids: CSVLPHGTLRDNEQFF. In nucleotides, the CDR3 is TGCAGCGTACTCCCCCACGGGACACTCAGGGACAATGAGCAGTTCTTC.

The chain combines TRBV2 with TRBJ2-7, with 8 bases aligning to TRBD1. Germline V CDR1 and CDR2: SNHLY, FYNNEI. The CDR3 loop spans 13 amino acids. J lost 6 bases, V lost 6 bases, and 7 bases had no gene match. The CDR3 coding sequence is TGTGCCAGCAGGCGGACAGGGCTAGGCGAGCAGTACTTC. It codes for CASRRTGLGEQYF.

The chain recombines TRBV4-2 with TRBJ1-4, with TRBD1 matching over 9 bases. V lost 6 bases, J lost 7 bases, and 6 bases stayed unmatched. This CDR3 contains 14 residues. Germline lookup yields CDR1 LGHNA and CDR2 YNFKEQ. The CDR3 DNA follows: TGTGCCAGCAGGACCACAGGGGGCGGTGAAAAACTGTTTTTT. Translating it yields CASRTTGGGEKLFF.

V usage is TRBV2 and J usage is TRBJ2-2, with 11 positions matching TRBD2. Germline assignment: CDR1 SNHLY and CDR2 FYNNEI. J gave up 3 bases and V 6 bases, and 3 bases lay outside the gene matches. CDR3 length: 15 residues. The DNA for the CDR3 is TGTGCCAGCAGGGGGACTAGCGGAGACACCGGGGAGCTGTTTTTT. Amino acids: CASRGTSGDTGELFF.

The J gene is TRBJ1-1, the V gene TRBV10-3; 11 bases line up with TRBD1. V lost 3 bases to trimming and J lost 5 bases; unmatched junction nucleotides: 8. The germline V gene encodes CDR1 ENHRY and CDR2 SYGVKD. CDR3 length equals 16 residues. The CDR3 nucleotides are TGTGCCATCAGTGAATTGGGAGGACAGGGGGCGACTGAAGCTTTCTTT. Protein sequence: CAISELGGQGATEAFF.

J is TRBJ2-6 and V is TRBV7-8; D is unresolved. V was clipped by 6 bases and J by 0 bases, with 6 bases between them. Germline lookup yields CDR1 SGHVS and CDR2 FQNEAQ. The CDR3 totals 14 residues. CDR3 loop: CASRLSSGANVLTF. Here the CDR3 DNA reads TGTGCCAGCAGATTGAGCTCTGGGGCCAACGTCCTGACTTTC. Using reference TRBV7-8 and TRBJ2-6 for the parts outside the CDR3, the full variable domain is GAGVSQSPRYKVAKRGQDVALRCDPISGHVSLFWYQQALGQGPEFLTYFQNEAQLDKSGLPSDRFFAERPEGSVSTLKIQRTQQEDSAVYLCASRLSSGANVLTFGAGSRLTVL.

The rearrangement links TRBV25-1 to TRBJ1-4, with D hard to call. CDR1 and CDR2 from the germline V gene are MGHDK and SYGVNS. This CDR3 region has 14 residues. Trimming stripped 3 bases from V and 4 bases from J, with 9 bases between. The CDR3 sequence is CASSDDTVNEKLFF. CDR3 DNA sequence: TGTGCCAGCAGTGATGATACAGTTAATGAAAAACTGTTTTTT.

This clone was observed a single time. The chain carries TRBV7-7 and TRBJ2-1; the match to TRBD2 covers 8 bases. This CDR3 is built from 15 residues. From germline, CDR1 is SSHAT and CDR2 FNYEAQ (reference sequence). The ends lost 2 bases at V and 2 bases at J; junction bases unmatched: 2. Here the CDR3 reads CASSLSGGAYNEQFF. In nucleotides, the CDR3 is TGTGCCAGCAGCTTAAGCGGGGGCGCCTACAATGAGCAGTTCTTC.

The V call is TRBV7-9, the J call TRBJ2-7; D gene ambiguous. In germline, CDR1 is SEHNR, CDR2 FQNEAQ (reference sequence). CDR3 size: 15 residues. Trimming shortened V by 5 bases and J by 4 bases, and 18 bases separated the two germline ends. CDR3 nucleotides: TGTGCCAGCAGCGACACACAGAATCGTCCGTACGAGCAGTACTTC. This sequence encodes CASSDTQNRPYEQYF.

The J gene is TRBJ2-5, the V gene TRBV9, with TRBD1 matching 11 bases. The germline CDR1 and CDR2 sequences are SGDLS and YYNGEE. V was pared by 0 bases and J by 5 bases, with 3 bases of the junction left unmatched. The CDR3 has 15 amino acids. The CDR3 loop is CASSVGTGGGETQYF. The DNA for the CDR3 is TGTGCCAGCAGCGTAGGGACAGGGGGCGGGGAGACCCAGTACTTC. Full variable domain (rest looked up from reference TRBV9 and TRBJ2-5): DSGVTQTPKHLITATGQRVTLRCSPRSGDLSVYWYQQSLDQGLQFLIQYYNGEERAKGNILERFSAQQFPDLHSELNLSSLELGDSALYFCASSVGTGGGETQYFGPGTRLLVL.

V is TRBV15 and J is TRBJ2-3; TRBD2 aligns across 9 bases. The CDR3 length is 17 residues. The V segment lost 1 base and the J segment 5 bases; nucleotides outside the gene matches: 10. Looked up from germline, CDR1 is LNHNV and CDR2 is YYDKDF (reference sequence). The CDR3 nucleotides are TGTGCCACCAGCAGAGGCGGCGGCGGGGGGGTGGTAGATACGCAGTATTTT. The encoded protein is CATSRGGGGGVVDTQYF.

J is TRBJ2-7 and V is TRBV27; 9 bases are a match to TRBD1. Trimming at V came to 3 bases and at J to 2 bases, leaving 8 bases not matched to a gene. The CDR3 length is 16 residues. Looked up from germline, CDR1 is MNHEY and CDR2 is SMNVEV (reference sequence). CDR3 coding DNA: TGTGCCAGCAGTTTGGCTACCGGGACAGGGCCCTACGAGCAGTACTTC. Its translation: CASSLATGTGPYEQYF.

Comment on this clone: Other DNA sequences in this specimen translate into the identical CDR3. The chain recombines TRBV27 with TRBJ2-7, with D perhaps TRBD1 (6 bases). The CDR3 runs to 12 residues. CDR1 is MNHEY, CDR2 SMNVEV, per germline (reference sequence). The V and J ends lost 8 bases and 0 bases respectively, with 8 bases between them. This CDR3 is CASRDNSYEQYF. The CDR3, as DNA: TGTGCCAGCCGGGACAACTCCTACGAGCAGTACTTC.